The clone carrying this TCR beta chain was observed a few times. The sample is drawn from a study of blood T cells in healthy people across ages. Study context: Capturing about one barcoded beta molecule per two T cells was achieved by template switching.

Germline lookup yields CDR1 SGHDN and CDR2 FVKESK. There are 16 residues in the CDR3. Trimming left V 4 bases short and J 1 base short, with 16 bases between. Those donating, healthy Caucasian individuals from Russia, were aged about 6 to 100. Isolated PBMCs totaled at least 6.5 million in each sample. PCR was performed a second time for 7 to 11 cycles using a sample-barcoded 5' primer and a J-beta primer mix. Tags on each cDNA molecule came from a template-switch adaptor with 12 random nucleotides. TCRdb itself ran the 5' RACE reads through MiXCR, one entry per CDR3 protein. The sample lists 850,000 to 1,300,000 distinct CDR3 sequences, 35% to 50% occurring once.

Material for sequencing was blood. The receptor was isolated from a woman aged 55 to 70 in good health. The genes are TRBV14 and TRBJ2-5; a possible D gene is TRBD1 (5 bases). The CDR3 sequence is CASSPRVRHSQETQYF. For the CDR3, the DNA is TGTGCCAGCAGCCCCAGGGTACGGCATTCCCAAGAGACCCAGTACTTC.